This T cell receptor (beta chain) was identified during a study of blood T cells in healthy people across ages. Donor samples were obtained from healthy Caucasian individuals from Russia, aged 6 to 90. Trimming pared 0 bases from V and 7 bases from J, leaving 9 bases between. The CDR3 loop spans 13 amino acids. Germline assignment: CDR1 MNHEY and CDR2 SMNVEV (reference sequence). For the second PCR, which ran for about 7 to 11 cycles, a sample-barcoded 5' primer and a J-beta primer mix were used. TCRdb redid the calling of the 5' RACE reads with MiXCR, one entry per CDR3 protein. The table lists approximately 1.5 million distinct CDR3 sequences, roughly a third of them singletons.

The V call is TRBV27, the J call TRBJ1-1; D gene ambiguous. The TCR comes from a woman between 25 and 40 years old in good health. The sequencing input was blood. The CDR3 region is CASSLSGPLEAFF. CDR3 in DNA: TGTGCCAGCAGTTTATCGGGCCCCCTTGAAGCTTTCTTT.